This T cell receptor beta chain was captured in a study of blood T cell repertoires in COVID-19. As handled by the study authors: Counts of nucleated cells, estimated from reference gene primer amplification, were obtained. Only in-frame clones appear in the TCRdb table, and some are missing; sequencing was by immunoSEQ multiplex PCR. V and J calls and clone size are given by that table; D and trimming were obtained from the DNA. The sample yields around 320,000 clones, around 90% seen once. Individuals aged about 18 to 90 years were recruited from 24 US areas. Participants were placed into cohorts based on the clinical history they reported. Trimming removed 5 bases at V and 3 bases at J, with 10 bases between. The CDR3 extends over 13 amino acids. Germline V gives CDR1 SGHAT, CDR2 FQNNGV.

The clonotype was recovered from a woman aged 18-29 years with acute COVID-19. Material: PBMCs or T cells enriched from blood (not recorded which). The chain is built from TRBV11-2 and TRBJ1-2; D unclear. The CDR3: CASSHWEHYGYTF. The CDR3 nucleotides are TGTGCCAGCAGCCATTGGGAGCACTATGGCTACACCTTC.